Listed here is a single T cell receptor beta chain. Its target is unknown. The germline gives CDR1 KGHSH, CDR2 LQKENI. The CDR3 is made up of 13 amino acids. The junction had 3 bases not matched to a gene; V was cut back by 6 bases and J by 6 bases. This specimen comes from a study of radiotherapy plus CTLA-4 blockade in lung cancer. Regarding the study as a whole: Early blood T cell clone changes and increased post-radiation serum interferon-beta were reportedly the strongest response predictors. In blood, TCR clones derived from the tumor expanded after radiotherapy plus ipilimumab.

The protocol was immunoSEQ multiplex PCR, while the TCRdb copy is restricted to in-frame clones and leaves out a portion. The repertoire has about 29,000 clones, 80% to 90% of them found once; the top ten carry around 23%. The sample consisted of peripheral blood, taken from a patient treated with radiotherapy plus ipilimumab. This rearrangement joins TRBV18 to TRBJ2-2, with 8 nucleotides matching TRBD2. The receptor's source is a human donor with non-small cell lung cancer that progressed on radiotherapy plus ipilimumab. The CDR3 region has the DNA TGTGCCAGCTCGGGACTAGGCGCCGGGGAGCTGTTTTTT. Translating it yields CASSGLGAGELFF.